This is a list of T cell receptor beta chains from one sample in a study of CD8+CD57+ T cells in acquired aplastic anemia. TCRdb itself ran the reads through MiXCR, one entry per CDR3 protein. Among tens of thousands of distinct CDR3 sequences listed, 40% to 50% were seen once. Sequencing was done on a sample of sorted CD4+, CD8+, or CD8+CD57+ T cells (not recorded which) from PBMCs. The receptors derive from a human donor in good health, serving as a control. Both conserved end residues are part of each CDR3. Each record gives: clone size, J gene, D gene, V gene, CDR3 DNA, CDR3 protein. A D gene is named only where the DNA matches it firmly. Only part of the rows carry a size: once, few, many, or a class if the clone is expanded.

-,TRBJ2-5,TRBD2,TRBV28,TGTGCCAGCAGTTTGGGACTCTCGCGGGGGGCCGGAGAGACCCAGTACTTC,CASSLGLSRGAGETQYF
-,TRBJ2-3,TRBD2,TRBV25-1,TGTGCCAGCAGTTTTGGAGAGGCTAGCGGGTCAGATACGCAGTATTTT,CASSFGEASGSDTQYF
few,TRBJ1-1,-,TRBV12-3/TRBV12-4,TGTGCCAGCTGCGGAGGGAACACTGAAGCTTTCTTT,CASCGGNTEAFF
-,TRBJ1-1,TRBD1,TRBV10-2,TGCGCCAGCAGTGAGTCCGACAGGGGAAAGGGTCTCACTGAAGCTTTCTTT,CASSESDRGKGLTEAFF
-,TRBJ2-5,TRBD1,TRBV20-1,TGCAGTGCTAGAGAACAGGGGGAGGCAGAGACCCAGTACTTC,CSAREQGEAETQYF
once,TRBJ1-1,TRBD1,TRBV10-1,TGCGCCACCTCGGGGACAGGGTACAGTGGAGCTTTCTTT,CATSGTGYSGAFF
many,TRBJ2-3,TRBD2,TRBV19,TGTGCCAGTAGTTTGGCGGGGGGAGCAGATACGCAGTATTTT,CASSLAGGADTQYF
-,TRBJ1-2,-,TRBV6-1,TGTGCCAGCAGGAGGGGGTTGCGGGGCTACACCTTC,CASRRGLRGYTF
-,TRBJ1-1,-,TRBV15,TGTGCCACCAGCAGTCGGGGCGGCACTGAAGCTTTCTTT,CATSSRGGTEAFF
-,TRBJ2-7,-,TRBV25-1,TGTGCCAGCAGTTTAGAGTTCCAGAGCAGCTCCTACGAGCAGTACTTC,CASSLEFQSSSYEQYF
few,TRBJ1-2,TRBD1,TRBV27,TGTGCCAGCAGTTTCAAAGGGGGCACTTTGGGCTACACCTTC,CASSFKGGTLGYTF
-,TRBJ1-2,-,TRBV19,TGTGCCAGTAGCGAAGCAGGGAGGGGCGGCTATGGCTACACCTTC,CASSEAGRGGYGYTF